A selection of T cell receptor beta chains follows, all from one sample in a study of cytomegalovirus exposure and HLA in healthy donors. TCRdb's copy holds only in-frame clones and misses some; the assay was immunoSEQ multiplex PCR. The sample contains about 180,000 clones, around 80% of which appear only once. Sequenced input: PBMCs. The source is a man in his forties in good health and CMV-seronegative. CDR3s include the opening cysteine and the closing phenylalanine or tryptophan. The D gene is left open where the match is weak. Expanded clones get a size class; other rows say once, few or many, or leave the size out.

clone_size,j_call,d_call,v_call,cdr3_nt,cdr3_aa
few,TRBJ2-4,TRBD2,TRBV4-1,TGCGCCAGCAGCCAAGGGAGCGCAGCGGGGGGGCACAAAAACATTCAGTACTTC,CASSQGSAAGGHKNIQYF
NA,TRBJ2-1,NA,TRBV5-1,TGCGCCAGCAACTGGGAGAATGAGCAGTTCTTC,CASNWENEQFF
once,TRBJ2-5,NA,TRBV10-1,TGCGCCAGCAGTGAGTCCGCGGGGCAAGAGACCCAGTACTTC,CASSESAGQETQYF
NA,TRBJ2-3,NA,TRBV5-4,TGTGCCAGCAGCGGGAGAGGGGGGGTTACAGATACGCAGTATTTT,CASSGRGGVTDTQYF
NA,TRBJ1-1,NA,TRBV2,TGTGCCAGCAGTGCGGCGGAGAACACTGAAGCTTTCTTT,CASSAAENTEAFF
NA,TRBJ2-5,NA,TRBV27,TGTGCCAGCAGTAGGCCCGGGGGGACCCAGTACTTC,CASSRPGGTQYF
once,TRBJ2-6,NA,TRBV10-1,TGCGCCAGCAGTGGTGGGGGCTTGGGGGCCAATGTCCTGACTTTC,CASSGGGLGANVLTF
few,TRBJ2-1,NA,TRBV12-5,TGTGCTAGTGGTTCCGACAGTTTCAATGAGCAGTTCTTC,CASGSDSFNEQFF
once,TRBJ1-2,NA,TRBV10-3,TGTGCCATCAGTTCCGAGGGAATCTATGGCTACACCTTC,CAISSEGIYGYTF
NA,TRBJ2-7,NA,TRBV7-2,TGTGCCAGCAGCTCACTGGGCCTGGAGCAGTACTTC,CASSSLGLEQYF
NA,TRBJ1-6,NA,TRBV4-3,TGCGCCAGCAGCCAAGGTCGGGTTACCGATTCACCCCTCCACTTT,CASSQGRVTDSPLHF
once,TRBJ1-5,NA,TRBV28,TGTGGGAGCTCGGGCAATCAGCCCCAGCATTTT,CGSSGNQPQHF
NA,TRBJ2-1,TRBD2,TRBV4-3,TGCGCCAGCAGCCAAGTAGGGCCGACGGGGGGAGTCAACAATGAGCAGTTCTTC,CASSQVGPTGGVNNEQFF
NA,TRBJ2-2,NA,TRBV5-1,TGCGCCAGCAGCCCGTTCACCGGGGAGCTGTTTTTT,CASSPFTGELFF
NA,TRBJ2-5,TRBD2,TRBV5-4,TGTGCCAGCAGCCCAGCCGGGACTAGCGGGAGGGCCTGGACAGAGACCCAGTACTTC,CASSPAGTSGRAWTETQYF
NA,TRBJ1-1,NA,TRBV7-6,TGTGCCAGCAGCTATCGGGCAGGGGCTAACACTGAAGCTTTCTTT,CASSYRAGANTEAFF
NA,TRBJ2-5,TRBD2,TRBV10-3,TGTGCCATCAGTGAGTCCTGGACTAGCGGGGAGAAGTCGGAGACCCAGTACTTC,CAISESWTSGEKSETQYF
NA,TRBJ1-5,NA,TRBV6-6,TGTGCCAGCAGGTCCCCAAATCAGCCCCAGCATTTT,CASRSPNQPQHF
NA,TRBJ2-7,TRBD2,TRBV5-4,TGTGCCAGCAGCCCTAATACCGGGACTAGCGAGTCCTACGAGCAGTACTTC,CASSPNTGTSESYEQYF
NA,TRBJ1-1,NA,TRBV28,TGTGCCAGCAGTAATGGCAGGGGTGATTCGACTGAAGCTTTCTTT,CASSNGRGDSTEAFF
NA,TRBJ2-1,TRBD2,TRBV5-4,TGTGCCAGCAGCGGGGGGACTAGCGGGGTGTACAATGAGCAGTTCTTC,CASSGGTSGVYNEQFF
NA,TRBJ1-1,NA,TRBV5-1,TGCGCCACCCTCGCGCTGGGGGCTTACACTGAAGCTTTCTTT,CATLALGAYTEAFF
NA,TRBJ2-3,NA,TRBV6-1,TGTGCCTCCAGGGGAGACCCCAGCCTCGGTACGCAGTATTTT,CASRGDPSLGTQYF
NA,TRBJ2-2,TRBD2,TRBV9,TGTGCCAGCAGCGTCAGCGGGGGGGGCGACACCGGGGAGCTGTTTTTT,CASSVSGGGDTGELFF
NA,TRBJ2-7,NA,TRBV7-9,TGTGCCAGCAGCCAGGAGGCAGTCACTCAAACCCACCACTACGAGCAGTACTTC,CASSQEAVTQTHHYEQYF
NA,TRBJ2-1,TRBD1,TRBV5-4,TGTGCCAGCAGCCGCGAACCGGGACAGGCCCCCTACAATGAGCAGTTCTTC,CASSREPGQAPYNEQFF
NA,TRBJ2-7,TRBD2,TRBV5-5,TGTGCCAGCAGCTTGGTAGCGGGGGGGAGAGGGGCAAGGTACGAGCAGTACTTC,CASSLVAGGRGARYEQYF
NA,TRBJ2-1,TRBD2,TRBV5-1,TGCGCCAGCAGCCCAGGACTAGCGGCCTCCTACAATGAGCAGTTCTTC,CASSPGLAASYNEQFF
NA,TRBJ1-2,NA,TRBV6-1,TGTGCCAGCAGTGCGGAACAGGGTTTGGGGGGCTACACCTTC,CASSAEQGLGGYTF
NA,TRBJ2-5,NA,TRBV11-2,TGTGCCAGCAGCTTAACCGGGACTCCCGACCAAGAGACCCAGTACTTC,CASSLTGTPDQETQYF
NA,TRBJ2-7,NA,TRBV6-6,TGTGCCAGCAGTTACCGGAGGGACGAGCAGTACTTC,CASSYRRDEQYF